This entry is about one T cell receptor beta chain. The antigen remains undetermined. The sample originates from a study of vaccination and CD4 T cells after COVID-19. Study-wide background: Investigators drew the post-COVID samples a median around 98 days after diagnosis, with a range of 35 to 161. Investigators took post-vaccine samples a median about 65 days after dose two, within a range of 14 to 241.

The Oncomine TCR Beta short-read assay was applied to DNA of cultured CD4+ T cells. TCRdb reprocessed the PCR reads with MiXCR, giving one entry per CDR3 protein. The sample records roughly 10,000 distinct CDR3 sequences, almost 50% being singletons. Germline loops: CDR1 SGHRS, CDR2 YFSETQ. V gave up 0 bases and J gave up 2 bases, with 12 bases separating them. This CDR3 spans 15 amino acids. Documented treatment: approximately nine-day PBMC culture with coronavirus spike peptide pools or control peptides (ViraFEST assay). Gathered ahead of the COVID-19 pandemic (2011-2018) were the CD4+ T cells of the unexposed donor.

This receptor was identified in a human donor in good health. The chain combines TRBV5-1 with TRBJ2-7; D unclear. What was sequenced was CD4+ T cells from blood, cultured in vitro. In DNA form, the CDR3 reads TGCGCCAGCAGCTTGGAGGCAGGTCGTACCTACGAGCAGTACTTC. Encoded protein: CASSLEAGRTYEQYF.